These 20 T cell receptor beta chains originate from one sample sequenced in a study of cytomegalovirus exposure and HLA in healthy donors. Repertoires were generated with immunoSEQ multiplex PCR, while TCRdb's copy carries only in-frame clones and drops some. The sample yields about 38,000 clones, roughly 91% seen once. The sample comprised PBMCs. The receptors come from a man younger than 30 in good health and CMV-seronegative.

CDR3 in DNA: TGTGCCAGCAGCGTAGACTCGGCGGGGGGGCCAGGCGAGCAGTTCTTC. Translated, it gives CASSVDSAGGPGEQFF. The genes are TRBV9 and TRBJ2-1, with 9 bases lining up with TRBD2. V lost 0 bases to trimming and J lost 10 bases; unmatched junction nucleotides: 11. The CDR3 length is 16 residues. Germline V gives CDR1 SGDLS, CDR2 YYNGEE. Complete variable domain (other parts from reference TRBV9 and TRBJ2-1): DSGVTQTPKHLITATGQRVTLRCSPRSGDLSVYWYQQSLDQGLQFLIQYYNGEERAKGNILERFSAQQFPDLHSELNLSSLELGDSALYFCASSVDSAGGPGEQFFGPGTRLTVL.

This clone was seen a handful of times. V is TRBV4-1 and J is TRBJ2-3; weak D call: TRBD1 (5 bases). Germline-derived CDR1 and CDR2 are MGHRA and YSYEKL. The CDR3 extends over 16 amino acids. The germline V and J ends were trimmed by 2 bases and 4 bases, with 16 bases remaining between them. The CDR3 here is CASSQRAALGPDTQYF. The CDR3 region has the DNA TGCGCCAGCAGCCAACGGGCCGCCCTGGGGCCAGATACGCAGTATTTT.

The rearrangement links TRBV2 to TRBJ2-3; TRBD2 agrees at 8 bases. The V segment lost 7 bases and the J segment 4 bases; nucleotides outside the gene matches: 4. CDR1 and CDR2 (germline): SNHLY, FYNNEI. The CDR3 covers 13 residues. For the CDR3, the DNA is TGTGCCAGCACGGGGGGGGTTGCAGATACGCAGTATTTT. It yields the protein CASTGGVADTQYF.

CDR3 loop: CASSQLPGQGISTAEQYF. The CDR3 DNA reads as TGCGCCAGCAGCCAACTCCCGGGACAGGGAATAAGTACGGCCGAGCAGTACTTC. The chain has TRBV4-1 and TRBJ2-7, with 9 bases lining up with TRBD1. Germline V gives CDR1 MGHRA, CDR2 YSYEKL. The CDR3 consists of 18 residues. V was clipped by 2 bases and J by 6 bases; unmatched bases: 17.

The V gene is TRBV19, the J gene TRBJ1-1; 8 bases align to TRBD1. CDR3 length equals 14 residues. Looked up from germline, CDR1 is LNHDA and CDR2 is SQIVND (reference sequence). V gave up 5 bases and J gave up 5 bases; unmatched junction bases: 7. CDR3: CASSLRGLGTEAFF. CDR3 bases: TGTGCCAGTAGTCTCAGGGGGCTAGGGACTGAAGCTTTCTTT.

The chain employs TRBV30 and TRBJ1-3, with D hard to call. The CDR3 totals 13 residues. V lost 3 bases, J lost 4 bases, and 10 bases lay in between. CDR1 and CDR2 from the germline V gene are GTSNPN and SVGIG (reference sequence). This CDR3 is CAWSAPHGNTIYF. CDR3 nucleotides: TGTGCCTGGAGCGCGCCTCACGGAAACACCATATATTTT.

CDR3 nucleotides: TGTGCCAGCAGTTACACGAGGGCCCGAGTCGATGAGCAGTTCTTC. It codes for CASSYTRARVDEQFF. V and J are TRBV6-5 and TRBJ2-1; D possibly corresponds to TRBD2 (5 bases). Germline V lookup: CDR1 MNHEY, CDR2 SVGAGI. The CDR3 sequence is 15 residues long. The V and J ends lost 2 bases and 8 bases respectively, with 16 bases between them.

The genes are TRBV7-8 and TRBJ1-4, with a weak D call TRBD1 (5 bases). In germline, CDR1 is SGHVS, CDR2 FQNEAQ. This CDR3 contains 18 residues. Trimming left V 1 base short and J 7 bases short, with 22 bases between. The CDR3 DNA reads TGTGCCAGCAGCTTAGACCCCTCGGCAGCTCCTAGGGGTGAAAAACTGTTTTTT. It codes for CASSLDPSAAPRGEKLFF.

The chain has TRBV13 and TRBJ2-3; D is perhaps TRBD2 (5 bases). This CDR3 has 13 amino acids. Germline V gives CDR1 PRHDT, CDR2 FYEKMQ (reference sequence). The V and J ends lost 4 bases and 5 bases respectively, with 10 bases between them. The CDR3 loop is CASSSERGDTQYF. The CDR3 DNA reads as TGTGCCAGCAGCTCCGAACGGGGAGATACGCAGTATTTT.

The chain recombines TRBV7-3 with TRBJ1-6, with D possibly TRBD1 on 5 matching bases. This CDR3 has 15 residues. Trimming stripped 4 bases from V and 7 bases from J, with 14 bases between. Germline V gene sequence: CDR1 SGHTA, CDR2 FQGTGA. CDR3 protein: CASSSQPGLNSPLHF. The CDR3 nucleotides are TGTGCCAGCAGCTCCCAACCGGGACTGAATTCACCCCTCCACTTT.

This clone showed up just once. V usage is TRBV5-4 and J usage is TRBJ2-2; D call uncertain. V shed 0 bases and J shed 7 bases, with 7 bases lying between them. This CDR3 contains 13 residues. Germline V CDR1 and CDR2: SGHNT, YYREEE (reference sequence). Here the CDR3 reads CASSLAVGGELFF. For the CDR3, the DNA is TGTGCCAGCAGCTTGGCCGTCGGCGGGGAGCTGTTTTTT.

The chain has TRBV4-2 and TRBJ1-1; D remains unclear. The germline gives CDR1 LGHNA, CDR2 YNFKEQ. V was pared by 3 bases and J by 1 base, with 15 bases between. This CDR3 has 16 residues. CDR3 nucleotides: TGTGCCAGCAGCCAGGGCTCCGGGATTTCGAACACTGAAGCTTTCTTT. This translates into CASSQGSGISNTEAFF.

The V and J genes are TRBV19 and TRBJ2-1; a possible D gene is TRBD2 (6 bases). Germline values: CDR1 LNHDA, CDR2 SQIVND (reference sequence). The length of the CDR3 is 14 residues. V was shortened by 10 bases and J by 3 bases, with 16 bases between the two germline ends. CDR3 sequence: CATTPGSFYNEQFF. Here the CDR3 DNA reads TGTGCCACCACACCCGGGAGTTTCTACAATGAGCAGTTCTTC. Full variable domain (rest looked up from reference TRBV19 and TRBJ2-1): DGGITQSPKYLFRKEGQNVTLSCEQNLNHDAMYWYRQDPGQGLRLIYYSQIVNDFQKGDIAEGYSVSREKKESFPLTVTSAQKNPTAFYLCATTPGSFYNEQFFGPGTRLTVL.

The rearrangement links TRBV6-1 to TRBJ1-2, with unresolved D. The germline V and J ends were trimmed by 0 bases and 8 bases, with 13 bases remaining between them. CDR1 is MNHNS, CDR2 SASEGT, per germline. This CDR3 has 14 residues. CDR3 bases: TGTGCCAGCAGTGAAGCGGAGATTACTTCCGGCTACACCTTC. Translation gives CASSEAEITSGYTF.

This chain uses TRBV19 with TRBJ2-3, with 8 positions matching TRBD1. J gave up 1 base and V 4 bases, and 4 bases lay outside the gene matches. The CDR3 is 15 amino acids. CDR1 is LNHDA, CDR2 SQIVND, per germline (reference sequence). CDR3 bases: TGTGCCAGTAGTAGTCAGGGGGCGGGCACAGATACGCAGTATTTT. Translating gives CASSSQGAGTDTQYF.

DNA of the CDR3: TGTGCCACCGGGACTAGTTGGTACAATGAGCAGTTCTTC. Protein sequence: CATGTSWYNEQFF. The chain recombines TRBV27 with TRBJ2-1, with 8 nucleotides matching TRBD2. After removal of 10 bases from V and 4 bases from J, the junction contained 6 bases not matched to a gene. The CDR3 totals 13 residues. Germline CDR1 MNHEY, CDR2 SMNVEV (reference sequence).

This clone was detected only a few times. V usage is TRBV7-8 and J usage is TRBJ1-2; 12 bases agree with TRBD1. The CDR3 runs to 14 residues. CDR1 SGHVS and CDR2 FQNEAQ come from the germline V gene. J was trimmed by 8 bases and V by 5 bases; bases with no gene match: 6. The CDR3 here is CASSPGQGAEGYTF. The CDR3, as DNA: TGTGCCAGCAGCCCGGGACAGGGGGCAGAAGGCTACACCTTC.

The genes are TRBV27 and TRBJ2-7; D not resolved. Trimming cost V 6 bases and J 2 bases, with 14 bases left between them. The CDR3 consists of 14 residues. The V gene's germline CDR1 is MNHEY and CDR2 SMNVEV (reference sequence). The CDR3 region has the DNA TGTGCCAGCAGCCTAGTCAGAGGAGCCTACGAGCAGTACTTC. It is translated as CASSLVRGAYEQYF.

V is TRBV5-6 and J is TRBJ1-2, with 7 bases identical to TRBD1. V gave up 0 bases and J gave up 5 bases; unmatched junction bases: 7. The CDR3 runs 15 residues. Germline V lookup: CDR1 SGHDT, CDR2 YYEEEE. CDR3 protein: CASSLGGTATYGYTF. In nucleotides, the CDR3 is TGTGCCAGCAGCTTGGGAGGGACAGCAACTTATGGCTACACCTTC. The variable domain in full, with the rest retrieved from reference TRBV5-6 and TRBJ1-2, is DAGVTQSPTHLIKTRGQQVTLRCSPKSGHDTVSWYQQALGQGPQFIFQYYEEEERQRGNFPDRFSGHQFPNYSSELNVNALLLGDSALYLCASSLGGTATYGYTFGSGTRLTVV.

By proportion, this clone is medium-sized. The rearrangement joins TRBV6-1 to TRBJ1-1, with D possibly TRBD1 on 6 matching bases. This CDR3 has 14 amino acids. Trimming left V 4 bases short and J 1 base short, with 10 bases between. CDR1 and CDR2 (germline): MNHNS, SASEGT. For the CDR3, the DNA is TGTGCCAGCAGTGTAATAGGGGGGAACACTGAAGCTTTCTTT. Protein sequence: CASSVIGGNTEAFF.